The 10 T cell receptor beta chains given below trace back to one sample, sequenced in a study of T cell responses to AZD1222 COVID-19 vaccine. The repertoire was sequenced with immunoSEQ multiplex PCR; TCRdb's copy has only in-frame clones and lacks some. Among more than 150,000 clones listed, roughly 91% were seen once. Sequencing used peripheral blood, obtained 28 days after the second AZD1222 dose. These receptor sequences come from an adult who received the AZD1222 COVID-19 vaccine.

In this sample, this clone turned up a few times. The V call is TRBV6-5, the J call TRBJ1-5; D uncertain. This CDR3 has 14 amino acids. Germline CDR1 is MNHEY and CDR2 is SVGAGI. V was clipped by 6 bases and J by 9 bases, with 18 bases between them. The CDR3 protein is CASRDTEFVRPQHF. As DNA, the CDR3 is TGTGCCAGCAGAGATACAGAGTTCGTACGGCCCCAGCATTTT.

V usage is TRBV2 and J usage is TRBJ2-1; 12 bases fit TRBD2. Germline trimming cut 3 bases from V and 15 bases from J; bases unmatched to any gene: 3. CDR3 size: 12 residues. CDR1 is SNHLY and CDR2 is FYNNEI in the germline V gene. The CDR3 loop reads CASSDETSGRFF. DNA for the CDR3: TGTGCCAGCAGTGACGAGACTAGCGGGAGGTTCTTC.

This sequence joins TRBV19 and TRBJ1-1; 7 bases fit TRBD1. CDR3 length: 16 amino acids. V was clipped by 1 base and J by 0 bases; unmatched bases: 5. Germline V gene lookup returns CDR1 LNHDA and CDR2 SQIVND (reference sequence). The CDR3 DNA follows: TGTGCCAGTAGTATAGGACAGGGCACCATGAACACTGAAGCTTTCTTT. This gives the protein CASSIGQGTMNTEAFF. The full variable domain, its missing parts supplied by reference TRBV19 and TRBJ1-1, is DGGITQSPKYLFRKEGQNVTLSCEQNLNHDAMYWYRQDPGQGLRLIYYSQIVNDFQKGDIAEGYSVSREKKESFPLTVTSAQKNPTAFYLCASSIGQGTMNTEAFFGQGTRLTVV.

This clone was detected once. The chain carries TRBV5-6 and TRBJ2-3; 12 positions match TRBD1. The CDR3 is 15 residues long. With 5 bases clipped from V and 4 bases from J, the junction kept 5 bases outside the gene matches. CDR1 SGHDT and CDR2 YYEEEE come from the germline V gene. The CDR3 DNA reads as TGTGCCAGCAGTCGGGACAGGGGGCTCTCAGATACGCAGTATTTT. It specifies CASSRDRGLSDTQYF.

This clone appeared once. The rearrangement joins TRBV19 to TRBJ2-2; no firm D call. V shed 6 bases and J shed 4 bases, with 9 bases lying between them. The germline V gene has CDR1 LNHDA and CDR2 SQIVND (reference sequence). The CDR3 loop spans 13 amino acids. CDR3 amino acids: CASRRAVTGELFF. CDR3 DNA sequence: TGTGCCAGTAGGAGAGCTGTCACCGGGGAGCTGTTTTTT.

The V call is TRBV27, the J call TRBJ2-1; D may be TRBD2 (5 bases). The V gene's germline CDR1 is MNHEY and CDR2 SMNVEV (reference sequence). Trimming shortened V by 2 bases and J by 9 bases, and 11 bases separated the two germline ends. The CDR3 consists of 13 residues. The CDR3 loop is CASSLTKEVEQFF. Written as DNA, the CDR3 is TGTGCCAGCAGTTTAACTAAGGAGGTTGAGCAGTTCTTC.

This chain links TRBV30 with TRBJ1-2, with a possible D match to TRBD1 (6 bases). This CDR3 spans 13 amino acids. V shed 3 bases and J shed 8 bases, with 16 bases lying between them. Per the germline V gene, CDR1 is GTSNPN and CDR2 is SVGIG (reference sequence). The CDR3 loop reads CAWSMTGVQGYTF. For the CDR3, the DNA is TGTGCCTGGAGCATGACAGGCGTGCAGGGCTACACCTTC.

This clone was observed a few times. The CDR3 loop reads CASYRGMQAFF. CDR3 nucleotide sequence: TGTGCCAGCTATCGGGGTATGCAAGCTTTCTTT. The rearrangement links TRBV28 to TRBJ1-1, with D unclear. The CDR3 covers 11 residues. V was shortened by 8 bases and J by 9 bases, with 13 bases between the two germline ends. Germline V gives CDR1 MDHEN, CDR2 SYDVKM.

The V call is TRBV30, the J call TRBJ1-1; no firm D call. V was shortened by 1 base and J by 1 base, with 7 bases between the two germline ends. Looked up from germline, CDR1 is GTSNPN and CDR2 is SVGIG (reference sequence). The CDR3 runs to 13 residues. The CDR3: CAWSDVQNTEAFF. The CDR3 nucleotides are TGTGCCTGGAGTGACGTTCAGAACACTGAAGCTTTCTTT.

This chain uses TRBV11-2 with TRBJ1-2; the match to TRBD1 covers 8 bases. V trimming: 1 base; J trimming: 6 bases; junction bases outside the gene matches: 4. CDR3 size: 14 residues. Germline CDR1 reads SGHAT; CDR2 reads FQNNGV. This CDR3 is CASSLVRTGHGYTF. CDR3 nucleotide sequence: TGTGCCAGCAGCTTAGTCCGGACAGGGCATGGCTACACCTTC.